This TCR beta chain was captured by sequencing in a study of OX40 agonist ivuxolimab in advanced cancers. This clone was seen once. From germline, CDR1 is SGHTS and CDR2 YDEGEE. This CDR3 is built from 15 residues. V lost 5 bases and J 2 bases, leaving 16 bases between the germline ends. Data came from immunoSEQ multiplex PCR; TCRdb stores just in-frame clones and leaves some out. The sample holds tens of thousands of clones, around 84% seen once. The source material was CD4+ or CD8+ T cells sorted from blood, sampled in a trial of the OX40 agonist ivuxolimab. This receptor was taken from an adult with an advanced solid tumor such as melanoma, head and neck, liver or kidney cancer. The chain uses TRBV5-8 and TRBJ1-2, with D perhaps TRBD1 (6 bases). The CDR3 loop reads CASRPPLGANYGYTF. CDR3 coding DNA: TGTGCCAGCAGGCCGCCGCTGGGGGCAAACTATGGCTACACCTTC.